The sample holds a few counts of the clone carrying this T cell receptor (beta chain). Its antigen is not identified. The data belong to a study of early T cells in non-severe SARS-CoV-2 infection. Study summary: Sequencing input comprised bulk RNA from unsorted whole blood; chain pairing was not available. General study findings and limits: The VDJdb matching leaned toward anti-spike CD8 responses and overlooked private and CD4 specificities.

Each cDNA molecule carried a unique molecular identifier. Using its own MiXCR run on the 5' RACE reads, TCRdb lists one record per CDR3 protein. The data show over 80,000 distinct CDR3 sequences, with about 12% seen just once and 3.5% to 5% held by the top ten. CDR1 is MNHEY, CDR2 SVGAGI, per germline. The CDR3 length is 14 residues. The V and J ends lost 0 bases and 1 base respectively, with 6 bases between them. The starting material was whole blood, obtained at baseline. This receptor was taken from an adult who was a healthcare worker with PCR-confirmed SARS-CoV-2 infection or an uninfected control (not recorded which). The V gene is TRBV6-5, the J gene TRBJ1-2; D is ambiguous. The CDR3 DNA is TGTGCCAGCAGTTACTCTTTGGGTAACTATGGCTACACCTTC. As protein: CASSYSLGNYGYTF.